This T cell receptor (beta chain) is from a study of monozygotic twins with inflammatory bowel disease. The study, taken as a whole, reports: Some repertoire variability may stem from patients' differing immunosuppressive treatments. Especially where disease activity was present, IBD patients had fewer clonotypes in common with others than healthy twins did.

CDR1 is ENHRY, CDR2 SYGVKD, per germline. The CDR3 covers 16 residues. A note on this clonotype: Its specificity is unknown.

TCRdb reprocessed the 5' RACE reads, with one entry per CDR3 protein and no DNA. The listing records about 450,000 distinct CDR3 sequences. The genes are TRBV10-3 and TRBJ1-3; the TCRdb D gene call, TRBD1, has no DNA to confirm it. This TCR was sampled from a human donor with ulcerative colitis or Crohn's disease, or a healthy co-twin of an affected twin (not recorded which). Sequencing was done on a sample of blood. CDR3 residues: CAISQQTAWSGNTIYF.